Listed below are T cell receptor beta chains from one sample, sequenced in a study of cytomegalovirus exposure and HLA in healthy donors. Generated by immunoSEQ multiplex PCR, the TCRdb table keeps only in-frame clones and is missing some. The sample contains roughly 230,000 clones, 90% of which appear only once. Sequenced material: PBMCs. These receptors all stem from a woman in her 30s in good health and CMV-seronegative. Each CDR3 is given with its conserved first and last residue. The D gene is left open where the match is weak. Size tells how often a clone was seen (once, few, many) or the class of an expanded clone, and some rows leave it out.

j_call: TRBJ2-3
d_call: .
clone_size: .
v_call: TRBV5-1
cdr3_nt: TGCGCCAGCAGCCGCGGACAGTACACAGATACGCAGTATTTT
cdr3_aa: CASSRGQYTDTQYF

j_call: TRBJ1-2
d_call: .
clone_size: .
v_call: TRBV28
cdr3_nt: TGTGCCAGCAGGACGGACAACAACTATGGCTACACCTTC
cdr3_aa: CASRTDNNYGYTF

j_call: TRBJ1-3
d_call: .
clone_size: .
v_call: TRBV27
cdr3_nt: TGTGCCAGCAGTTTCAACGGGGCTGGAAACACCATATATTTT
cdr3_aa: CASSFNGAGNTIYF

j_call: TRBJ2-3
d_call: .
clone_size: .
v_call: TRBV27
cdr3_nt: TGTGCCAGCAGTTTTGGGTTGTCTGATACGCAGTATTTT
cdr3_aa: CASSFGLSDTQYF

j_call: TRBJ2-5
d_call: .
clone_size: .
v_call: TRBV7-7
cdr3_nt: TGTGCCAGCAGCAGAGCCGGGGGCCTGGAGGAGACCCAGTACTTC
cdr3_aa: CASSRAGGLEETQYF

j_call: TRBJ2-7
d_call: TRBD2
clone_size: .
v_call: TRBV9
cdr3_nt: TGTGCCAGCAGTCCCCAAGGACTAGCGGGAGTCCTCGAGCAGTACTTC
cdr3_aa: CASSPQGLAGVLEQYF

j_call: TRBJ2-7
d_call: .
clone_size: few
v_call: TRBV27
cdr3_nt: TGTGCCAGCAGGACACGCTACGAGCAGTACTTC
cdr3_aa: CASRTRYEQYF

j_call: TRBJ2-1
d_call: TRBD1
clone_size: .
v_call: TRBV7-8
cdr3_nt: TGTGCCAGCAGCTTAGCTCCGGGACAGGAGTACAATGAGCAGTTCTTC
cdr3_aa: CASSLAPGQEYNEQFF

j_call: TRBJ2-7
d_call: .
clone_size: .
v_call: TRBV28
cdr3_nt: TGTGCCAGCAGCCCTTTGGGACACTACGAGCAGTACTTC
cdr3_aa: CASSPLGHYEQYF

j_call: TRBJ2-7
d_call: .
clone_size: .
v_call: TRBV9
cdr3_nt: TGTGCCAGCAGCCCCACCGGGGCCACCTTCTACGAGCAGTACTTC
cdr3_aa: CASSPTGATFYEQYF

j_call: TRBJ2-5
d_call: .
clone_size: .
v_call: TRBV29-1
cdr3_nt: TGCAGCGTTGAAATTTCGGAGACCCAGTACTTC
cdr3_aa: CSVEISETQYF

j_call: TRBJ2-5
d_call: .
clone_size: .
v_call: TRBV7-3
cdr3_nt: TGTGCCAGCAGCTTGACCTTTCAAGAGACCCAGTACTTC
cdr3_aa: CASSLTFQETQYF

j_call: TRBJ2-7
d_call: TRBD1
clone_size: .
v_call: TRBV5-6
cdr3_nt: TGTGCCAGCAGCTCCATTCCGGACAGGGGTTCCTACGAGCAGTACTTC
cdr3_aa: CASSSIPDRGSYEQYF

j_call: TRBJ1-5
d_call: TRBD1
clone_size: .
v_call: TRBV19
cdr3_nt: TGTGCCAGTAGTCCCCGGGACAGGGGCAATCAGCCCCAGCATTTT
cdr3_aa: CASSPRDRGNQPQHF

j_call: TRBJ2-7
d_call: .
clone_size: .
v_call: TRBV20-1
cdr3_nt: TGCAGTGCGGTCGGCTACGAGCAGTACTTC
cdr3_aa: CSAVGYEQYF

j_call: TRBJ2-1
d_call: .
clone_size: few
v_call: TRBV21-1
cdr3_nt: .
cdr3_aa: CASMVAGGNEQFF

j_call: TRBJ1-1
d_call: .
clone_size: .
v_call: TRBV7-9
cdr3_nt: TGTGCCAGCAGCCGGACCCTGAACACTGAAGCTTTCTTT
cdr3_aa: CASSRTLNTEAFF

j_call: TRBJ2-4
d_call: TRBD1
clone_size: many
v_call: TRBV9
cdr3_nt: TGTGCCAGCAGCGCCTCCGGGACAGATCAGTACTTC
cdr3_aa: CASSASGTDQYF

j_call: TRBJ2-3
d_call: TRBD1
clone_size: .
v_call: TRBV5-1
cdr3_nt: TGCGCCAGCAGCTTAGGGACAGGGGGCGCCGATACGCAGTATTTT
cdr3_aa: CASSLGTGGADTQYF

j_call: TRBJ2-7
d_call: .
clone_size: .
v_call: TRBV20-1
cdr3_nt: TGCAGTGCTAGACTCGACTACGAGCAGTACTTC
cdr3_aa: CSARLDYEQYF

j_call: TRBJ2-3
d_call: TRBD2
clone_size: few
v_call: TRBV6-4
cdr3_nt: TGTGCCAGCAGTGAGACTAGCGGGACAGATACGCAGTATTTT
cdr3_aa: CASSETSGTDTQYF

j_call: TRBJ2-7
d_call: TRBD1
clone_size: .
v_call: TRBV5-8
cdr3_nt: TGTGCCAGCAGCCGGGCAGGACAGGCCTACGAGCAGTACTTC
cdr3_aa: CASSRAGQAYEQYF

j_call: TRBJ2-1
d_call: .
clone_size: .
v_call: TRBV6-5
cdr3_nt: TGTGCCAGCAGTTACGAGGGATGGGGGTCCAATGAGCAGTTCTTC
cdr3_aa: CASSYEGWGSNEQFF

j_call: TRBJ2-1
d_call: TRBD2
clone_size: .
v_call: TRBV7-9
cdr3_nt: TGTGCCAGCAGCTTAGTGGTTAGCGGGAGGGCCAGGGAGCAGTTCTTC
cdr3_aa: CASSLVVSGRAREQFF

j_call: TRBJ2-7
d_call: .
clone_size: .
v_call: TRBV19
cdr3_nt: TGTGCCAGTAGGTCCGGTGGGAGCTCCTACGAGCAGTACTTC
cdr3_aa: CASRSGGSSYEQYF

j_call: TRBJ2-7
d_call: TRBD1
clone_size: .
v_call: TRBV7-8
cdr3_nt: TGTGCCAGCAGCTTAGTTGTGACAGGGATCTACGAGCAGTACTTC
cdr3_aa: CASSLVVTGIYEQYF

j_call: TRBJ2-1
d_call: TRBD2
clone_size: .
v_call: TRBV4-3
cdr3_nt: TGCGCCAGCAGCCAAGGATGGGGGAGGGCTTACAATGAGCAGTTCTTC
cdr3_aa: CASSQGWGRAYNEQFF

j_call: TRBJ2-5
d_call: TRBD1
clone_size: .
v_call: TRBV29-1
cdr3_nt: TGCAGCGTTCCTACCCCGGGACAGGTGGGCGAGACCCAGTACTTC
cdr3_aa: CSVPTPGQVGETQYF

j_call: TRBJ2-7
d_call: TRBD1
clone_size: .
v_call: TRBV29-1
cdr3_nt: TGCAGCGTGGGGACAGGCCCCGCGGGAGAGCAGTACTTC
cdr3_aa: CSVGTGPAGEQYF

j_call: TRBJ2-3
d_call: .
clone_size: .
v_call: TRBV20-1
cdr3_nt: TGCAGTGCTAGTTCTACGCAGTATTTT
cdr3_aa: CSASSTQYF

j_call: TRBJ2-3
d_call: TRBD2
clone_size: .
v_call: TRBV13
cdr3_nt: TGTGCCAGCAGCTCGGGTAGCGGGAGGGCCGAAAGCACAGATACGCAGTATTTT
cdr3_aa: CASSSGSGRAESTDTQYF

j_call: TRBJ2-1
d_call: .
clone_size: .
v_call: TRBV6-6
cdr3_nt: TGTGCCAGCAATTCTGGCGGGACGTACAATGAGCAGTTCTTC
cdr3_aa: CASNSGGTYNEQFF

j_call: TRBJ1-1
d_call: .
clone_size: .
v_call: TRBV6-8
cdr3_nt: TGTGCCAGTATAAGGAACACTGAAGCTTTCTTT
cdr3_aa: CASIRNTEAFF

j_call: TRBJ1-2
d_call: .
clone_size: .
v_call: TRBV7-9
cdr3_nt: TGTGCCAGCAGCTTAGGATCCCATGGCTACACCTTC
cdr3_aa: CASSLGSHGYTF

j_call: TRBJ2-1
d_call: TRBD1
clone_size: .
v_call: TRBV27
cdr3_nt: TGTGCCAGCAGTACCTCGACAGGGGGCGCGTTAGGTGAGCAGTTCTTC
cdr3_aa: CASSTSTGGALGEQFF

j_call: TRBJ2-3
d_call: TRBD1
clone_size: .
v_call: TRBV2
cdr3_nt: TGTGCCAGCAGTGAAGCGCCCTGGGACACAGGGGCCACAGATACGCAGTATTTT
cdr3_aa: CASSEAPWDTGATDTQYF

j_call: TRBJ2-7
d_call: .
clone_size: .
v_call: TRBV28
cdr3_nt: TGTGCCAGCAGTTCTCGTTACGAGCAGTACTTC
cdr3_aa: CASSSRYEQYF

j_call: TRBJ1-2
d_call: .
clone_size: .
v_call: TRBV15
cdr3_nt: TGTGCCACCAGCAATCGACAGGACTATGGCTACACCTTC
cdr3_aa: CATSNRQDYGYTF

j_call: TRBJ2-1
d_call: .
clone_size: .
v_call: TRBV7-2
cdr3_nt: TGTGCCAGCAGCTTAGAGGCAGGACTCCCCAATGAGCAGTTCTTC
cdr3_aa: CASSLEAGLPNEQFF

j_call: TRBJ2-3
d_call: .
clone_size: .
v_call: TRBV5-1
cdr3_nt: TGCGCCAGCAGCTTTGGGGACAGCACAGATACGCAGTATTTT
cdr3_aa: CASSFGDSTDTQYF

j_call: TRBJ2-7
d_call: .
clone_size: .
v_call: TRBV7-8
cdr3_nt: TGTGCCAGCAGACTATACAGGGTGGACAAGGTACGTTACGAGCAGTACTTC
cdr3_aa: CASRLYRVDKVRYEQYF

j_call: TRBJ1-2
d_call: .
clone_size: .
v_call: TRBV4-3
cdr3_nt: TGCGCCAGCAGCCAAGGGGCAGGAGCTAACTATGGCTACACCTTC
cdr3_aa: CASSQGAGANYGYTF